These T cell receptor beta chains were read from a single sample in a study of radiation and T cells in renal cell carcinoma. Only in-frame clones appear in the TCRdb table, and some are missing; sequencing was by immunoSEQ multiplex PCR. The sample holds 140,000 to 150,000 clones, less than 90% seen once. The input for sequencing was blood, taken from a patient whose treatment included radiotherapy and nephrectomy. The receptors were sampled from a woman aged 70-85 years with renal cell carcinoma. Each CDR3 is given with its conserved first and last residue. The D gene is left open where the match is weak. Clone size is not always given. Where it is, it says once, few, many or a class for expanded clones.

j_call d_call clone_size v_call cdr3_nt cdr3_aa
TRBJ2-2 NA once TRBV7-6 TGTGCCAGCAGCGCCACCGGGGAGCTGTTTTTT CASSATGELFF
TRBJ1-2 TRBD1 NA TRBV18 TGTGCCAGCTCACCACAGGGACAGGGGAGAAATGGCTACACCTTC CASSPQGQGRNGYTF
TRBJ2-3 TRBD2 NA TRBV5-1 TGCGCCAGCAGCTTGGCCCAGCGGGGGGGAACAGATACGCAGTATTTT CASSLAQRGGTDTQYF
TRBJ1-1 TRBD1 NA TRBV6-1 TGTGCCAGCAGTCCCCGGACAGGGGGGACTGAAGCTTTCTTT CASSPRTGGTEAFF
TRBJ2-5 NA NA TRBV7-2 TGTGCCAGCAGCTTAGATTGGGGGACCCAAGAGACCCAGTACTTC CASSLDWGTQETQYF
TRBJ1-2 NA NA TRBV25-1 TGTGCCAGCAGTGAATGGGGGGGGGCAACAGGGTATGGCTACACCTTC CASSEWGGATGYGYTF
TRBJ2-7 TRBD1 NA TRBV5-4 TGTGCCAGCAGCAAAGGGGACAGTTCCTACGAGCAGTACTTC CASSKGDSSYEQYF
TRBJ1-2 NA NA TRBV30 TGTGCCTGGAGTCGGACGCCTGGTTATGGCTACACCTTC CAWSRTPGYGYTF
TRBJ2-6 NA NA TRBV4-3 TGCGCCAGCAGCCAAGTCCCTCCTAATCCTGGGGCCAACGTCCTGACTTTC CASSQVPPNPGANVLTF
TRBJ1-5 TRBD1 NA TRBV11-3 TGTGCCAGCAGCCTGGGGCAGGGGGGCAATCAGCCCCAGCATTTT CASSLGQGGNQPQHF
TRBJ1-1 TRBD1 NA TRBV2 TGTGCCAGCAGACAGGACAGGGGGCGGTACACTGAAGCTTTCTTT CASRQDRGRYTEAFF
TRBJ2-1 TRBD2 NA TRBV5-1 TGCGCCAGCAGCAATCTAGCGGGGGGGATCTCCGTTCTAAATGAGCAGTTCTTC CASSNLAGGISVLNEQFF
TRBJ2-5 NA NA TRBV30 TGTGCCTGGAGTTCCAGACAAGAGACCCAGTACTTC CAWSSRQETQYF
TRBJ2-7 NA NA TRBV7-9 TGTGCCAGCAGCTTAGCGGGGAGGACCTACGAGCAGTACTTC CASSLAGRTYEQYF
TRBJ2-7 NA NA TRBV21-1 TGTGCCAGCAATCCCCAACGTAGGGTGCCCTACGAGCAGTACTTC CASNPQRRVPYEQYF
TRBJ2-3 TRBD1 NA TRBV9 TGTGCCAGCAGCGCAACCCCGGGACAGGGAGTTAGCACAGATACGCAGTATTTT CASSATPGQGVSTDTQYF
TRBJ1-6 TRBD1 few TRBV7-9 TGTGCCAGCAGCCAGGGACAGGGTGATTCACCCCTCCACTTT CASSQGQGDSPLHF
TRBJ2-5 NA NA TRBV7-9 TGTGCCAGCAGCGGCCAGGGGGGAAGGGAGACCCAGTACTTC CASSGQGGRETQYF
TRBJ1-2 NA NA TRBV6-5 TGTGCCAGCAGCAGATCCAGGGTAAACTATGGCTACACCTTC CASSRSRVNYGYTF
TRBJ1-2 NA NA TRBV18 TGTGCCAGCTCACCAGACAACCAAAGCCCCTATGGCTACACCTTC CASSPDNQSPYGYTF
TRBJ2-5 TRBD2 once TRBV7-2 TGTGCCAGCAGCTTATTACAGCGGGAGCAAGAGACCCAGTACTTC CASSLLQREQETQYF
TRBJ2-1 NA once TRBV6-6 TGTGCCAGCAGCCCCGGGACCTACAATGAGCAGTTCTTC CASSPGTYNEQFF
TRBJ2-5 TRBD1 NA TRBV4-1 TGCGCCAGCAGCTTAGGGACAGTGAAAGAGACCCAGTACTTC CASSLGTVKETQYF
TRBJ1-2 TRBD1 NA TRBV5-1 TGCGCCAGCAGCGGGGGGACAGGTCCCTATGGCTACACCTTC CASSGGTGPYGYTF
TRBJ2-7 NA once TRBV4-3 TGCGCCAGCAGCCAGGAGGGAGCCTACGAGCAGTACTTC CASSQEGAYEQYF
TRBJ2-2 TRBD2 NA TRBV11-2 TGTGCCAGCAGCTTTAGACTAGCGGGGGGGTTCGCGAACACCGGGGAGCTGTTTTTT CASSFRLAGGFANTGELFF
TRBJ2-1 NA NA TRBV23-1 TGCGCCATACAGCCGACTGGAGCTCTCTTCTACAATGAGCAGTTCTTC CAIQPTGALFYNEQFF
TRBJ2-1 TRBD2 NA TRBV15 TGTGCCACCAGCAGAGGACAACCGGGACTAGCGGGGGTCTCCTACAATGAGCAGTTCTTC CATSRGQPGLAGVSYNEQFF
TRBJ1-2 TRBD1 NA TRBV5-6 TGTGCCAGCAGCAGCACAGGGGAAAGGAATGGCTACACCTTC CASSSTGERNGYTF
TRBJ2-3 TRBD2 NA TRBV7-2 TGTGCCAGCAGCTTAGGGGGTAGCGGGTCCCTGGCGGATACGCAGTATTTT CASSLGGSGSLADTQYF
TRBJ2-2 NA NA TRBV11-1 TGTGCCAGCAGCTCACCCGCTAGCGTCGGCACCGGGGAGCTGTTTTTT CASSSPASVGTGELFF
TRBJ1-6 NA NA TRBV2 TGTGCCAGCAGCGCGGATTCACCCCTCCACTTT CASSADSPLHF
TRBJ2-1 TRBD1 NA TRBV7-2 TGTGCCAGCAGAAGGGACAGTTACAATGAGCAGTTCTTC CASRRDSYNEQFF
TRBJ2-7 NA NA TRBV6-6 TGTGCCAGCAGGTGGATGGACAGTCGCTACGAGCAGTACTTC CASRWMDSRYEQYF
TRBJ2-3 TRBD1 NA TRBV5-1 TGCGCCAGCGGACTCAGGGGGAACCCCCAAGATACGCAGTATTTT CASGLRGNPQDTQYF
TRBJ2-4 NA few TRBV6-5 TGTGCCAGCAGTCCCACCCTAATCGGGTCCAAGGACTTC CASSPTLIGSKDF
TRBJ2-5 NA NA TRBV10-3 TGTGCCATCGGAGGACCTAAGGGGGAGACCCAGTACTTC CAIGGPKGETQYF
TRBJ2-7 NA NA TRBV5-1 TGCGCCAGCAGCTTCGAACAGAAAGCCTACGAGCAGTACTTC CASSFEQKAYEQYF
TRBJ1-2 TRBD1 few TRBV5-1 TGCGCCAGCAGCTCGAGGACAGGAGCTACTGATGGCTACACCTTC CASSSRTGATDGYTF
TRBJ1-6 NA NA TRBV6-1 TGTGCCAGCAGTGAGTTGGGGGCTAGTTCACCCCTCCACTTT CASSELGASSPLHF
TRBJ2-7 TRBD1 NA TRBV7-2 TGTGCCAGCAGCCAAGGACAGGGGCGGAGGGGGGAGCAGTACTTC CASSQGQGRRGEQYF
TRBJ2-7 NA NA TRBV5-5 TGTGCCAGCAGCTTTGACGAAATTCGTCACGAGCAGTACTTC CASSFDEIRHEQYF
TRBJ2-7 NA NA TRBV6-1 TGTGCCATCCTTAGAGGGGGGCCGATGGATGGCGAGCAGTACTTC CAILRGGPMDGEQYF
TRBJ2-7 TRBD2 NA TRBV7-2 TGTGCCAGCAGCTTACAGCGGGGGTCCTCATACGAGCAGTACTTC CASSLQRGSSYEQYF
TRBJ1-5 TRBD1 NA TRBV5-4 TGTGCCAGCAGGCCGGGGACAGGGTCTTCGTTTCATCAGCCCCAGCATTTT CASRPGTGSSFHQPQHF
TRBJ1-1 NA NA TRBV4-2 TGTGCCAGCAGCCAAGATCCGGGTCGGGTCACTGAAGCTTTCTTT CASSQDPGRVTEAFF
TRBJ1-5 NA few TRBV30 TGTGCCTGGAGTTCTTCCAGGGAAGTCGCGGGCAATCAGCCCCAGCATTTT CAWSSSREVAGNQPQHF
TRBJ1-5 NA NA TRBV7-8 TGTGCCAGCAGCTTAGGGGCTGTCAGCAATCAGCCCCAGCATTTT CASSLGAVSNQPQHF
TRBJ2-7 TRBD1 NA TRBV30 TGTGCCTATAGGACAGGGTTTACGACCTACGAGCAGTACTTC CAYRTGFTTYEQYF
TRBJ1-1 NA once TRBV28 TGTGCCAGCAGCCTCCAGGGGACATCGAAGACTGAAGCTTTCTTT CASSLQGTSKTEAFF
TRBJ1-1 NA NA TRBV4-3 TGCGCCAGCAGCCAAGGTTCTCGGGGGGAAGCTTTCTTT CASSQGSRGEAFF
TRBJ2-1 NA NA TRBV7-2 TGTGCCAGCAGCGATGGACAAGACCCCTACAATGAGCAGTTCTTC CASSDGQDPYNEQFF
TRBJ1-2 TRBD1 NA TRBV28 TGTGCCAGCAGTTTATCAGTGGGGACAGGGGTCACCTTC CASSLSVGTGVTF
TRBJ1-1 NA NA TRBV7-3 TGTGCCAGCAGCTTAAAGGGACACCTGAACACTGAAGCTTTCTTT CASSLKGHLNTEAFF
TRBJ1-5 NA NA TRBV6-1 TGTGCCAGCAGTGAAGCTACCGGGCCCCTCAATCAGCCCCAGCATTTT CASSEATGPLNQPQHF